Shown below are 29 T cell receptor beta chains from a single sample sequenced in a study of response to subunit inactivated influenza vaccine. One entry per CDR3 protein, called by TCRdb with MiXCR from the RT-PCR reads. Of a few hundred thousand distinct CDR3 sequences listed, around a fifth were seen once; the top ten hold roughly 10%. Sample: PBMCs from blood, taken about 20 months after vaccination. The receptors derive from a man aged 45 to 70 who received an inactivated influenza vaccine.

J is TRBJ2-7 and V is TRBV20-1; TRBD2 might be the D (5 bases). CDR1 is DFQATT and CDR2 is SNEGSKA in the germline V gene (reference sequence). Trimming took off 0 bases at V and 3 bases at J, with 15 bases between the two ends. The CDR3 has 15 residues. In nucleotides, the CDR3 is TGCAGTGCTAGAGATGATGTCTTAGCGAACTACGAGCAGTACTTC. Amino acid sequence: CSARDDVLANYEQYF.

The chain uses TRBV5-5 and TRBJ1-5, with 7 bases fitting TRBD1. Unmatched junction bases numbered 6, after V lost 5 bases and J lost 4 bases. Per the germline V gene, CDR1 is SGHKS and CDR2 is YYEKEE (reference sequence). CDR3 size: 14 residues. CDR3 protein: CASRSGTVNQPQHF. The CDR3 DNA follows: TGTGCCAGCAGGTCCGGGACAGTTAATCAGCCCCAGCATTTT.

This clonotype was seen a handful of times. The CDR3 DNA follows: TGTGCCAGCAGCTTGTTGGTCGTATGGGATACGCAGTATTTT. Its translation: CASSLLVVWDTQYF. V is TRBV5-5 and J is TRBJ2-3; no clear D gene. The V gene lost 1 base and the J gene lost 6 bases, with 12 bases spanning the gap. Germline CDR1 is SGHKS and CDR2 is YYEKEE (reference sequence). CDR3 length: 14 residues.

The gene calls are TRBV5-1 and TRBJ1-4, with D tentatively TRBD1 (6 bases). V was shortened by 0 bases and J by 6 bases, with 24 bases between the two germline ends. Looked up from germline, CDR1 is SGHRS and CDR2 is YFSETQ. The length of the CDR3 is 19 residues. The CDR3 here is CASSLGDRIRVNWDEKLFF. CDR3 bases: TGCGCCAGCAGCTTGGGCGACAGGATCAGGGTCAATTGGGATGAAAAACTGTTTTTT.

The chain uses TRBV7-9 and TRBJ2-7; maybe TRBD1 (6 bases). V shed 5 bases and J shed 6 bases, with 14 bases lying between them. This CDR3 spans 13 amino acids. CDR1 SEHNR and CDR2 FQNEAQ come from the germline V gene (reference sequence). CDR3 residues: CASSRTDSVEQYF. CDR3 in DNA: TGTGCCAGCAGCCGGACAGATTCCGTCGAGCAGTACTTC. Complete variable domain (other parts from reference TRBV7-9 and TRBJ2-7): DTGVSQNPRHKITKRGQNVTFRCDPISEHNRLYWYRQTLGQGPEFLTYFQNEAQLEKSRLLSDRFSAERPKGSFSTLEIQRTEQGDSAMYLCASSRTDSVEQYFGPGTRLTVT.

This clonotype was observed a few times. The gene calls are TRBV20-1 and TRBJ2-4, with D perhaps TRBD1 (6 bases). The CDR3 has 14 amino acids. Germline CDR1 reads DFQATT; CDR2 reads SNEGSKA (reference sequence). The V end was cut by 5 bases, the J end by 6 bases, with 17 bases between. The CDR3 is CSAYRAGARNIQYF. The CDR3 bases are TGCAGTGCTTACAGGGCCGGGGCGCGAAACATTCAGTACTTC.

The table lists this clonotype with a count of one. The rearrangement links TRBV10-3 to TRBJ1-2; possible D gene TRBD1, 6 bases. The CDR3 extends over 17 amino acids. V was clipped by 4 bases and J by 0 bases, with 18 bases between them. CDR1 and CDR2 from the germline V gene are ENHRY and SYGVKD. The CDR3 spells CAISVAGGRNSNYGYTF. CDR3 nucleotides: TGTGCCATCAGTGTAGCTGGGGGGCGCAACTCTAACTATGGCTACACCTTC.

A few counts support this clonotype. The chain has TRBV4-3 and TRBJ1-3; TRBD1 matches at 8 bases. With V trimmed by 0 bases and J by 0 bases, 4 bases remained unmatched. The V gene's germline CDR1 is LGHNA and CDR2 YSLEER. The CDR3 contains 17 residues. CDR3 sequence reads: CASSQEPDRDSGNTIYF. CDR3 coding DNA: TGCGCCAGCAGCCAAGAGCCGGACAGGGACTCTGGAAACACCATATATTTT.

The chain links TRBV10-2 to TRBJ2-3; TRBD2 aligns across 8 bases. V was pared by 2 bases and J by 5 bases, with 9 bases of the junction left unmatched. Germline V lookup: CDR1 WSHSY, CDR2 SAAADI. This CDR3 has 16 amino acids. The CDR3 DNA sequence: TGCGCCAGCAGTGAGGTGACCGGGAGGGCCGTAGATACGCAGTATTTT. Its translation is CASSEVTGRAVDTQYF.

This clonotype has a handful of counts. This chain connects TRBV7-7 to TRBJ2-2, with 13 bases fitting TRBD2. This CDR3 comprises 16 residues. From germline, CDR1 is SSHAT and CDR2 FNYEAQ (reference sequence). J gave up 6 bases and V 5 bases, and 6 bases lay outside the gene matches. CDR3 protein: CASSVTSGRAPGELFF. DNA of the CDR3: TGTGCCAGCAGCGTCACTAGCGGGAGGGCCCCCGGGGAGCTGTTTTTT.

Ten or more counts support this clonotype. The chain is built from TRBV3-1 and TRBJ1-1; 9 nucleotides match TRBD1. V was clipped by 1 base and J by 2 bases; unmatched bases: 8. CDR3 size: 17 residues. Germline CDR1 and CDR2: LGHDT and YNNKEL (reference sequence). The CDR3 is CASSQGRDRALNTEAFF. Written as DNA, the CDR3 is TGTGCCAGCAGCCAAGGTAGGGACAGGGCACTTAACACTGAAGCTTTCTTT.

The gene calls are TRBV7-2 and TRBJ2-2, with D perhaps being TRBD1 or TRBD2 (5 bases each). CDR3 length: 14 amino acids. CDR1 is SGHTA, CDR2 FQGNSA, per germline. Deletions cut 8 bases from V and 4 bases from J, with 14 bases between. CDR3 coding DNA: TGTGCCAGCCGACCCCCGGGGCGCACCGGGGAGCTGTTTTTT. Encoded protein: CASRPPGRTGELFF.

A remark on this clonotype: With a much larger clone just one base away, this may be a read error. CDR3 residues: CCAAAGGGKGNTIYF. CDR3 sequence (DNA): TGCTGTGCCGCCGCGGGAGGGGGCAAAGGAAACACCATATATTTT. This chain connects TRBV20-1 to TRBJ1-3; TRBD1 matches at 7 bases. The CDR3 length is 15 residues. Germline-derived CDR1 and CDR2 are DFQATT and SNEGSKA (reference sequence).

This clonotype was seen a handful of times. This chain connects TRBV5-1 to TRBJ2-7; D perhaps matches TRBD1 (5 bases). The CDR3 is 12 amino acids. Per germline, CDR1 SGHRS and CDR2 YFSETQ. V was trimmed by 0 bases and J by 9 bases, leaving 10 bases between them. The CDR3 region is CASSLDQGTQYF. The CDR3 coding sequence is TGCGCCAGCAGCTTGGATCAGGGCACGCAGTACTTC.

This clonotype has only a few counts. This chain links TRBV15 with TRBJ2-3; TRBD1 might be the D (7 bases). V was clipped by 0 bases and J by 3 bases, with 13 bases between them. The CDR3 has 16 amino acids. Looked up from germline, CDR1 is LNHNV and CDR2 is YYDKDF (reference sequence). CDR3 DNA sequence: TGTGCCACCAGCAGAGATTATCCAGGGGGGACAGATACGCAGTATTTT. Protein sequence: CATSRDYPGGTDTQYF.

This chain joins TRBV6-5 and TRBJ1-3; 8 positions match TRBD1. The CDR3 spans 15 residues. Germline CDR1 MNHEY, CDR2 SVGAGI. Germline trimming cut 3 bases from V and 2 bases from J; bases unmatched to any gene: 3. Written as DNA, the CDR3 is TGTGCCAGCAGTTATGGACAGGGACCTGGAAACACCATATATTTT. This codes for CASSYGQGPGNTIYF.

This clonotype has ten or more counts. The rearrangement links TRBV28 to TRBJ1-2, with D perhaps TRBD1 (6 bases). In germline, CDR1 is MDHEN, CDR2 SYDVKM. Trimming pared 10 bases from V and 2 bases from J, leaving 11 bases between. CDR3 length equals 12 residues. This CDR3 is CATVGHNYGYTF. CDR3 in DNA: TGTGCCACCGTGGGACACAACTATGGCTACACCTTC.

This clonotype has a handful of counts. V usage is TRBV5-1 and J usage is TRBJ1-3, with D unresolved. This CDR3 region has 15 residues. CDR1 and CDR2 from the germline V gene are SGHRS and YFSETQ. Between the trimmed V and J ends, which lost 2 bases and 0 bases, there was a span of 9 bases. Written as DNA, the CDR3 is TGCGCCAGCAGCTTCTCGGGGATCTCTGGAAACACCATATATTTT. It codes for CASSFSGISGNTIYF.

This clonotype was counted only a few times. The chain is built from TRBV6-2 or TRBV6-3 and TRBJ2-5, with D perhaps matching TRBD1 or TRBD2 (5 bases each). The germline V gene has CDR1 MNHEY and CDR2 SVGEGT. V was trimmed by 4 bases and J by 5 bases, leaving 11 bases between them. The CDR3 covers 13 residues. CDR3: CASSFDWGETQYF. The CDR3 bases are TGTGCCAGCAGTTTCGACTGGGGGGAGACCCAGTACTTC.

This clonotype was picked up a small number of times. V is TRBV5-4 and J is TRBJ2-1; 7 nucleotides agree with TRBD2. With V trimmed by 0 bases and J by 4 bases, 7 bases remained unmatched. This CDR3 has 16 residues. Germline lookup yields CDR1 SGHNT and CDR2 YYREEE (reference sequence). CDR3: CASSLAGGGPYNEQFF. CDR3 bases: TGTGCCAGCAGCTTGGCCGGGGGAGGGCCGTACAATGAGCAGTTCTTC.

This clonotype has a handful of counts. The chain links TRBV7-9 to TRBJ1-2, with D hard to call. The CDR3 totals 16 residues. In germline, CDR1 is SEHNR, CDR2 FQNEAQ (reference sequence). Trimming stripped 1 base from V and 4 bases from J, with 16 bases between. The DNA of the CDR3 is TGTGCCAGCAGCTTAGGCACTGACGTAACTGGCTATGGCTACACCTTC. This sequence encodes CASSLGTDVTGYGYTF.

The chain is built from TRBV5-1 and TRBJ2-1, with TRBD2 matching over 7 bases. The V gene's germline CDR1 is SGHRS and CDR2 YFSETQ. The length of the CDR3 is 17 residues. J lost 1 base, V lost 0 bases, and 7 bases had no gene match. CDR3 loop: CASSLVPAGMSYNEQFF. CDR3 in DNA: TGCGCCAGCAGCTTGGTACCAGCGGGAATGTCCTACAATGAGCAGTTCTTC.

J is TRBJ1-1 and V is TRBV27; D remains ambiguous. The CDR3 length is 13 residues. CDR1 is MNHEY and CDR2 is SMNVEV in the germline V gene (reference sequence). V lost 5 bases to trimming and J lost 1 base, with 8 bases between them. The CDR3 spells CASSINRNTEAFF. CDR3 nucleotides: TGTGCCAGCAGTATAAACAGGAACACTGAAGCTTTCTTT.

This clonotype was detected only a few times. The chain employs TRBV5-1 and TRBJ2-2; TRBD2 aligns across 8 bases. Germline-derived CDR1 and CDR2 are SGHRS and YFSETQ. V was pared by 4 bases and J by 4 bases, with 6 bases of the junction left unmatched. The CDR3 contains 15 residues. CDR3 in amino acids: CASSESGGVTGELFF. CDR3 DNA sequence: TGCGCCAGCAGCGAAAGCGGGGGAGTCACCGGGGAGCTGTTTTTT.

The genes are TRBV3-1 and TRBJ2-1; no clear D. CDR3 length: 15 residues. From germline, CDR1 is LGHDT and CDR2 YNNKEL (reference sequence). V shed 0 bases and J shed 2 bases, with 8 bases lying between them. The CDR3, as DNA: TGTGCCAGCAGCCAAGAACTTGCTACCTACAATGAGCAGTTCTTC. It is translated as CASSQELATYNEQFF.

The rearrangement links TRBV11-2 to TRBJ1-2; TRBD1 might be the D (6 bases). The CDR3 length is 22 residues. The germline CDR1 and CDR2 sequences are SGHAT and FQNNGV. The V end was cut by 0 bases, the J end by 5 bases, with 34 bases between. The CDR3 reads CASSLDGRTGRPHGSLIYGYTF. Written as DNA, the CDR3 is TGTGCCAGCAGCTTAGATGGTCGTACAGGGAGGCCGCACGGTTCTCTAATTTATGGCTACACCTTC.

The chain combines TRBV4-2 with TRBJ1-2; D is possibly TRBD1 (5 bases). The CDR3 contains 15 residues. The V gene's germline CDR1 is LGHNA and CDR2 YNFKEQ. V lost 2 bases, J lost 4 bases, and 14 bases lay in between. DNA for the CDR3: TGTGCCAGCAGCCAACCCTCCCGGGGGGGCTATGGCTACACCTTC. Its protein is CASSQPSRGGYGYTF.

The V call is TRBV5-6, the J call TRBJ2-7; 10 nucleotides agree with TRBD1. V shed 4 bases, J shed 7 bases, and the junction held 5 bases outside the gene matches. Germline CDR1 and CDR2: SGHDT and YYEEEE. The CDR3 has 13 amino acids. CDR3 amino acids: CASSRTGGREQYF. Written as DNA, the CDR3 is TGTGCCAGCAGCCGGACAGGGGGGAGGGAGCAGTACTTC.

This clonotype was counted between two and nine times. The CDR3 bases are TGTGCCAGCAGCGTAGACGCCGGTAACTATGGCTACACCTTC. This encodes CASSVDAGNYGYTF. The rearrangement joins TRBV9 to TRBJ1-2; the D is unclear. This CDR3 is 14 amino acids long. The V gene lost 0 bases and the J gene lost 1 base, with 7 bases spanning the gap. Germline CDR1 is SGDLS and CDR2 is YYNGEE.